A single sample gave rise to the 22 T cell receptor beta chains below, sequenced in a study of T cells in narcolepsy. Generated by immunoSEQ multiplex PCR, the TCRdb table keeps only in-frame clones and is missing some. Among approximately 28,000 clones listed, more than 65% were seen once. The sample consisted of memory (CD45RA-) CD4+ T cells from blood. These receptors all come from a human donor in good health.

A few counts support this clone. The rearrangement uses TRBV19 and TRBJ2-7; 11 nucleotides line up with TRBD1. With V trimmed by 3 bases and J by 6 bases, 1 base remained unmatched. The CDR3 is made up of 13 amino acids. Germline CDR1 and CDR2: LNHDA and SQIVND (reference sequence). The CDR3 bases are TGTGCCAGTAGTATGGACAGGGGGCGCGAGCAGTACTTC. It specifies CASSMDRGREQYF. Variable domain in full (rest from reference TRBV19 and TRBJ2-7): DGGITQSPKYLFRKEGQNVTLSCEQNLNHDAMYWYRQDPGQGLRLIYYSQIVNDFQKGDIAEGYSVSREKKESFPLTVTSAQKNPTAFYLCASSMDRGREQYFGPGTRLTVT.

The rearrangement joins TRBV7-6 to TRBJ1-5; weak D call: TRBD1 (6 bases). Between the trimmed V and J ends, which lost 1 base and 2 bases, there was a span of 12 bases. The CDR3 loop spans 16 amino acids. CDR1 is SGHVS, CDR2 FNYEAQ, per germline. In DNA, the CDR3 is TGTGCCAGCAGCTTAGTTGGGGGCGCGGGCAATCAGCCCCAGCATTTT. Its translation: CASSLVGGAGNQPQHF.

The genes are TRBV28 and TRBJ1-6, with TRBD1 as a possible D gene (6 bases). Germline V gene sequence: CDR1 MDHEN, CDR2 SYDVKM. With 6 bases removed from V and 10 bases from J, the gap between germline ends came to 19 bases. This CDR3 spans 15 amino acids. CDR3 sequence: CASSKSGGLGSPLHF. The CDR3 DNA reads as TGTGCCAGCAGCAAGTCTGGGGGGCTTGGATCACCCCTCCACTTT.

The chain recombines TRBV28 with TRBJ2-3; 7 nucleotides match TRBD2. V trimming: 7 bases; J trimming: 5 bases; junction bases outside the gene matches: 15. Germline CDR1 and CDR2: MDHEN and SYDVKM. The CDR3 runs 16 residues. The CDR3: CASTPWGGGPEDTQYF. CDR3 sequence (DNA): TGTGCCAGCACCCCTTGGGGGGGAGGGCCGGAAGATACGCAGTATTTT.

This clone has a handful of counts. J is TRBJ1-2 and V is TRBV11-2; TRBD1 matches 7 bases. Trimming at V came to 5 bases and at J to 8 bases, leaving 8 bases not matched to a gene. Looked up from germline, CDR1 is SGHAT and CDR2 is FQNNGV. CDR3 size: 13 residues. This CDR3 is CASSADRVLGYTF. The CDR3 region has the DNA TGTGCCAGCAGCGCCGACAGGGTTCTCGGCTACACCTTC.

The chain is built from TRBV13 and TRBJ2-2; D remains unclear. Germline-derived CDR1 and CDR2 are PRHDT and FYEKMQ (reference sequence). V gave up 4 bases and J gave up 6 bases, with 9 bases separating them. This CDR3 has 13 amino acids. This CDR3 reads CASSSPVAGELFF. The CDR3 DNA follows: TGTGCCAGCAGCTCACCAGTAGCCGGGGAGCTGTTTTTT.

This chain connects TRBV5-1 to TRBJ1-3, with D tentatively TRBD1 (5 bases). This CDR3 has 15 residues. Germline-derived CDR1 and CDR2 are SGHRS and YFSETQ. Deletions cut 1 base from V and 2 bases from J, with 10 bases between. The DNA for the CDR3 is TGCGCCAGCAGCTTGCCCCGGGACCCTGGAAACACCATATATTTT. Its protein is CASSLPRDPGNTIYF. The full variable domain, completed using reference TRBV5-1 and TRBJ1-3, is KAGVTQTPRYLIKTRGQQVTLSCSPISGHRSVSWYQQTPGQGLQFLFEYFSETQRNKGNFPGRFSGRQFSNSRSEMNVSTLELGDSALYLCASSLPRDPGNTIYFGEGSWLTVV.

The V and J genes are TRBV29-1 and TRBJ1-1; a possible D gene is TRBD1 (6 bases). From germline, CDR1 is SQVTM and CDR2 ANQGSEA. The CDR3 runs 12 residues. The V end was cut by 2 bases, the J end by 8 bases, with 12 bases between. Here the CDR3 DNA reads TGCAGCGTTGAAAGGGGGGGACGGGAAGCTTTCTTT. This gives the protein CSVERGGREAFF.

The V call is TRBV2, the J call TRBJ1-6, with a possible D match to TRBD1 (6 bases). With 2 bases removed from V and 10 bases from J, the gap between germline ends came to 12 bases. The CDR3 has 14 amino acids. Germline V gene data show CDR1 as SNHLY and CDR2 as FYNNEI. CDR3 sequence (DNA): TGTGCCAGCAGTGAACTCGGGGGGCGGTCACCCCTCCACTTT. Its protein is CASSELGGRSPLHF.

The rearrangement uses TRBV15 and TRBJ2-1; 10 positions agree with TRBD1. The CDR3 extends over 15 amino acids. From germline, CDR1 is LNHNV and CDR2 YYDKDF (reference sequence). The V and J ends lost 1 base and 8 bases, in that order; junction bases with no gene match: 5. CDR3 nucleotides: TGTGCCACCAGCAGAGGGGACAGGGGACACGATGAGCAGTTCTTC. Its translation is CATSRGDRGHDEQFF.

The rearrangement joins TRBV6-5 to TRBJ1-1; possibly TRBD1 for D (5 bases). The germline gives CDR1 MNHEY, CDR2 SVGAGI. The CDR3 is made up of 13 amino acids. The V end was cut by 6 bases, the J end by 6 bases, with 14 bases between. This CDR3 reads CASSQIRGAEAFF. The CDR3 bases are TGTGCCAGCAGCCAAATCCGGGGGGCTGAAGCTTTCTTT.

V is TRBV7-2 and J is TRBJ1-1; D not certain. Germline CDR1 is SGHTA and CDR2 is FQGNSA. The germline V and J ends were trimmed by 2 bases and 10 bases, with 17 bases remaining between them. The CDR3 consists of 14 residues. CDR3 sequence: CASSLPQRVVLAFF. CDR3 DNA sequence: TGTGCCAGCAGCTTACCCCAGAGGGTCGTACTAGCTTTCTTT.

The chain carries TRBV5-1 and TRBJ2-1, with 8 bases matching TRBD2. After removal of 1 base from V and 3 bases from J, the junction contained 3 bases not matched to a gene. This CDR3 spans 15 amino acids. Germline lookup yields CDR1 SGHRS and CDR2 YFSETQ. For the CDR3, the DNA is TGCGCCAGCAGCTTGAGGCTAGCGGGCTACAATGAGCAGTTCTTC. Its translation is CASSLRLAGYNEQFF.

The gene calls are TRBV15 and TRBJ1-2; 7 bases are shared with TRBD1. Per germline, CDR1 LNHNV and CDR2 YYDKDF (reference sequence). V trimming: 1 base; J trimming: 8 bases; junction bases outside the gene matches: 4. There are 13 residues in the CDR3. The CDR3 loop is CATSRGDRPGYTF. CDR3 sequence (DNA): TGTGCCACCAGCAGAGGGGACAGACCCGGCTACACCTTC.

This clone was found once. The V and J genes are TRBV13 and TRBJ2-1, with 9 bases that match TRBD2. CDR1 is PRHDT and CDR2 is FYEKMQ in the germline V gene (reference sequence). This CDR3 contains 15 residues. V shed 1 base and J 7 bases; nucleotides not matched to a gene: 5. The CDR3 is CASSLVGTSINEQFF. CDR3 nucleotides: TGTGCCAGCAGCTTAGTAGGGACTAGCATTAATGAGCAGTTCTTC.

This chain uses TRBV7-9 with TRBJ1-2; no reliable D call. Germline CDR1 reads SEHNR; CDR2 reads FQNEAQ (reference sequence). This CDR3 region has 14 residues. V shed 10 bases and J shed 5 bases, with 20 bases lying between them. CDR3 in amino acids: CATSSFLDMYGYTF. CDR3 coding DNA: TGTGCCACCTCGTCCTTCCTAGACATGTATGGCTACACCTTC.

The table lists this clone with a few counts. The chain is built from TRBV5-1 and TRBJ1-1; a possible D gene is TRBD1 (5 bases). This CDR3 comprises 14 residues. The germline V gene encodes CDR1 SGHRS and CDR2 YFSETQ. V was trimmed by 7 bases and J by 1 base, leaving 14 bases between them. The CDR3 coding sequence is TGCGCCAGCCGGGAGGGGAGTAGGAACACTGAAGCTTTCTTT. This gives the protein CASREGSRNTEAFF.

The V gene is TRBV14, the J gene TRBJ2-7; D gene ambiguous. Germline V lookup: CDR1 SGHDN, CDR2 FVKESK. V was shortened by 1 base and J by 0 bases, with 10 bases between the two germline ends. The CDR3 sequence is 15 residues long. CDR3: CASSQVQSFSYEQYF. Written as DNA, the CDR3 is TGTGCCAGCAGCCAAGTCCAGTCCTTCTCCTACGAGCAGTACTTC.

The gene calls are TRBV6-1 and TRBJ1-6; D is possibly TRBD1 (5 bases). CDR3 size: 14 residues. Trimming removed 2 bases from V and 9 bases from J, with 11 bases in between. The V gene's germline CDR1 is MNHNS and CDR2 SASEGT. The CDR3 DNA reads TGTGCCAGCAGTGAAAGGGGAAGGGGTTCACCCCTCCACTTT. Encoded protein: CASSERGRGSPLHF.

This chain uses TRBV7-6 with TRBJ2-1; D gene unclear. CDR1 SGHVS and CDR2 FNYEAQ come from the germline V gene. The CDR3 is made up of 11 amino acids. Trimming stripped 0 bases from V and 8 bases from J, with 2 bases between. The CDR3 DNA follows: TGTGCCAGCAGCTTAGCTGATGAGCAGTTCTTC. This sequence encodes CASSLADEQFF.

The chain combines TRBV4-2 with TRBJ2-2; 9 positions agree with TRBD2. There are 20 residues in the CDR3. The ends lost 0 bases at V and 5 bases at J; junction bases unmatched: 16. Germline V gene lookup returns CDR1 LGHNA and CDR2 YNFKEQ. The DNA for the CDR3 is TGTGCCAGCAGCCAAGATTCAGGGCTAGCGGGGAGTCCGAGGACCGGGGAGCTGTTTTTT. Amino acid sequence: CASSQDSGLAGSPRTGELFF.

Of note for this clone: Sequence at one end of the junction differs from germline and may be a read error. The chain employs TRBV7-7 and TRBJ2-2; the D call may be TRBD1 or TRBD2 (5 bases each). Germline V gene data show CDR1 as SSHAT and CDR2 as FNYEAQ (reference sequence). This CDR3 spans 14 amino acids. DNA for the CDR3: TGTGCTAGCAGCCGGGACCGAAACACCGGGGAGCTGTTTTTT. Amino acids: CASSRDRNTGELFF.